One and the same sample provided the 7 T cell receptor beta chains below, sequenced in a study of T cell changes during pregnancy in multiple sclerosis. TCRdb's copy holds only in-frame clones and misses some; the assay was immunoSEQ multiplex PCR. The sample holds approximately 50,000 clones; almost 95% are singletons and the top ten take about 0.69%. This specimen consisted of CD4+ T cells from peripheral blood mononuclear cells, obtained in the third trimester of pregnancy. These receptors were obtained from a female donor with multiple sclerosis, enrolled in a pregnancy study.

V usage is TRBV5-1 and J usage is TRBJ2-5; D possibly corresponds to TRBD1 (6 bases). The CDR3 totals 13 residues. Germline assignment: CDR1 SGHRS and CDR2 YFSETQ. The V gene lost 4 bases and the J gene lost 3 bases, with 10 bases spanning the gap. CDR3 in amino acids: CASSRWTEETQYF. In DNA form, the CDR3 reads TGCGCCAGCAGCCGGTGGACAGAAGAGACCCAGTACTTC.

The J gene is TRBJ2-3, the V gene TRBV27; D call uncertain. The CDR3 has 12 amino acids. The germline CDR1 and CDR2 sequences are MNHEY and SMNVEV (reference sequence). V was clipped by 6 bases and J by 4 bases, with 8 bases between them. The CDR3 sequence is CASRPKPDTQYF. CDR3 nucleotides: TGTGCCAGCAGACCCAAGCCAGATACGCAGTATTTT.

The rearrangement uses TRBV15 and TRBJ1-1, with a weak D call TRBD1 (6 bases). The CDR3 runs to 12 residues. V was cut by 4 bases and J by 7 bases, with 10 bases left in between. Germline V gene data show CDR1 as LNHNV and CDR2 as YYDKDF (reference sequence). CDR3 nucleotide sequence: TGTGCCACCAGCACACCAGGGGTTGAAGCTTTCTTT. Translation gives CATSTPGVEAFF.

The chain links TRBV7-9 to TRBJ1-1; D gene uncertain. The germline gives CDR1 SEHNR, CDR2 FQNEAQ (reference sequence). Trimming took 1 base from V and 7 from J, leaving 16 bases between them. The CDR3 contains 15 residues. As DNA, the CDR3 is TGTGCCAGCAGCTTAGGGGGTAGGAGGAACGTTGAAGCTTTCTTT. Protein: CASSLGGRRNVEAFF.

V is TRBV25-1 and J is TRBJ2-3, with TRBD2 matching 7 bases. J gave up 6 bases and V 3 bases, and 6 bases lay outside the gene matches. Germline V gene sequence: CDR1 MGHDK, CDR2 SYGVNS. The CDR3 has 14 amino acids. The CDR3 protein is CASSDQRDEDTQYF. The CDR3, as DNA: TGTGCCAGCAGTGATCAGCGGGACGAGGATACGCAGTATTTT. Variable domain in full (rest from reference TRBV25-1 and TRBJ2-3): EADIYQTPRYLVIGTGKKITLECSQTMGHDKMYWYQQDPGMELHLIHYSYGVNSTEKGDLSSESTVSRIRTEHFPLTLESARPSHTSQYLCASSDQRDEDTQYFGPGTRLTVL.

The genes are TRBV2 and TRBJ2-7; D may be TRBD1 (6 bases). Germline V CDR1 and CDR2: SNHLY, FYNNEI. The CDR3 runs 15 residues. V gave up 2 bases and J gave up 5 bases, with 16 bases separating them. CDR3 nucleotide sequence: TGTGCCAGCAGTGAACAGGGGAGAAGACTTGACGAGCAGTACTTC. Encoded protein: CASSEQGRRLDEQYF.

The chain carries TRBV9 and TRBJ1-4, with 8 bases matching TRBD1. The CDR3 has 13 residues. With 3 bases clipped from V and 9 bases from J, the junction kept 4 bases outside the gene matches. Per germline, CDR1 SGDLS and CDR2 YYNGEE. The CDR3 reads CASSGTGRKKLFF. The CDR3 nucleotides read TGTGCCAGCAGCGGGACAGGGAGAAAAAAACTGTTTTTT.